These T cell receptor beta chains were read from a single sample in a study of PD-L1 blockade in urothelial cancer. Libraries were prepared by immunoSEQ multiplex PCR; TCRdb keeps only in-frame clonotypes and omits some of them. The repertoire includes about 130,000 clones, roughly 86% of them detected once, and roughly 2.4% sits in the top ten. The sequencing here drew on PBMCs, taken around atezolizumab (anti-PD-L1) treatment. The receptors originated from a man between 50 and 59 years old with urothelial cancer. Both conserved end residues are part of each CDR3. The D gene is left open where the match is weak. Clone size is shown for a subset of rows, as once, few, many or a class of expanded clone.

d_gene,v_gene,j_gene,abundance,CDR3aa,CDR3nt
.,TRBV10-3,TRBJ2-6,.,CAISESSVSGANVLTF,TGTGCCATCAGTGAGTCCTCCGTCTCTGGGGCCAACGTCCTGACTTTC
TRBD1,TRBV30,TRBJ2-5,once,CAWSVRGGGETQYF,TGTGCCTGGAGTGTACGAGGGGGCGGAGAGACCCAGTACTTC
TRBD1,TRBV14,TRBJ1-2,.,CASSPQTGIHGYTF,TGTGCCAGCAGCCCGCAGACAGGGATCCATGGCTACACCTTC
TRBD1,TRBV11-3,TRBJ2-1,.,CASSQGGRGEQFF,TGTGCCAGCAGCCAAGGGGGCAGGGGTGAGCAGTTCTTC
TRBD2,TRBV7-9,TRBJ2-5,.,CASEGGETQYF,TGTGCCTCAGAGGGAGGGGAGACCCAGTACTTC
TRBD2,TRBV18,TRBJ2-7,.,CASSPAPSGSYEQYF,TGTGCCAGCTCCCCTGCCCCTAGCGGTTCCTACGAGCAGTACTTC
.,TRBV5-4,TRBJ2-3,.,CASSQDLRGTDTQYF,TGTGCCAGCAGCCAAGATCTTCGGGGCACAGATACGCAGTATTTT
.,TRBV7-3,TRBJ2-7,.,CASSLLAGQNEQYF,TGTGCCAGCAGCTTATTAGCGGGACAGAACGAGCAGTACTTC
.,TRBV6-1,TRBJ2-2,once,CASRAETGNTGELFF,TGTGCCAGCAGAGCGGAGACAGGGAACACCGGGGAGCTGTTTTTT
TRBD2,TRBV6-1,TRBJ2-7,.,CASSPRTSGTYEQYF,TGTGCCAGCAGTCCTCGGACTAGCGGGACCTACGAGCAGTACTTC
TRBD1,TRBV2,TRBJ2-7,few,CASRGQGKNEQYF,TGTGCCAGCAGGGGACAGGGGAAGAACGAGCAGTACTTC
.,TRBV10-2,TRBJ1-5,.,CASSESGGRNQPQHF,TGCGCCAGCAGTGAGTCGGGGGGGCGGAATCAGCCCCAGCATTTT
.,TRBV20-1,TRBJ2-3,.,CSASGVDTQYF,TGCAGTGCTAGCGGGGTAGATACGCAGTATTTT
.,TRBV5-1,TRBJ2-1,.,CASSLDPPGYNEQFF,TGCGCCAGCAGCTTGGACCCCCCCGGGTACAATGAGCAGTTCTTC
.,TRBV28,TRBJ1-3,.,CASSSTKRLVSGNTIYF,TGTGCCAGCAGTTCCACCAAGAGACTAGTCTCTGGAAACACCATATATTTT
.,TRBV5-5,TRBJ2-7,.,CASTSWAAYGNRSYEQYF,TGTGCCAGCACCTCGTGGGCCGCCTACGGGAATAGGTCCTACGAGCAGTACTTC
.,TRBV5-6,TRBJ2-7,.,CASSLIEVSYEQYF,TGTGCCAGCAGCTTGATCGAGGTCTCCTACGAGCAGTACTTC
TRBD1,TRBV19,TRBJ2-2,.,CASRDRISTGELFF,TGTGCCAGTAGGGACAGGATTAGCACCGGGGAGCTGTTTTTT
.,TRBV7-2,TRBJ1-5,.,CASSLGQYSNQPQHF,TGTGCCAGCAGCTTAGGCCAGTATAGCAATCAGCCCCAGCATTTT
TRBD2,TRBV9,TRBJ2-1,.,CASSVVPGGSSYNEQFF,TGTGCCAGCAGCGTAGTCCCGGGCGGGAGCTCCTACAATGAGCAGTTCTTC
TRBD2,TRBV5-1,TRBJ2-3,.,CASSGLAGEVDTQYF,TGCGCCAGCAGCGGGCTAGCGGGAGAAGTAGATACGCAGTATTTT
TRBD2,TRBV5-1,TRBJ2-3,.,CASSLDWGGDTQYF,TGCGCCAGCAGCTTGGACTGGGGGGGAGATACGCAGTATTTT
TRBD1,TRBV9,TRBJ2-1,.,CASSSRTGSSEQFF,TGTGCCAGCAGCTCCAGGACAGGGTCCTCCGAGCAGTTCTTC
TRBD1,TRBV4-1,TRBJ2-7,.,CASRRQGASEQYF,TGCGCCAGCCGAAGACAGGGGGCAAGCGAGCAGTACTTC
TRBD2,TRBV15,TRBJ2-5,once,CATSRSLAGAETQYF,TGTGCCACCAGCAGATCGCTAGCGGGAGCCGAGACCCAGTACTTC
TRBD1,TRBV18,TRBJ2-3,.,CASSPNLGQGRDTQYF,TGTGCCAGCTCACCAAATTTAGGACAGGGGAGAGATACGCAGTATTTT
TRBD1,TRBV11-2,TRBJ1-4,.,CASRGTGVEKLFF,TGTGCCAGCAGAGGGACAGGGGTTGAAAAACTGTTTTTT
.,TRBV7-8,TRBJ1-3,.,CASSQGSGFGNTIYF,TGTGCCAGCAGCCAAGGTTCGGGTTTTGGAAACACCATATATTTT